The T cell receptor (beta chain) under discussion was sequenced for a study of cytomegalovirus exposure and HLA in healthy donors. Whole-study results and caveats: For most TCR beta V segments, an earlier analysis put the productive rate at about 87% or about 30% of the time. TRBV6-2, TRBV6-3 and some other V segments were unresolvable in 87-base-pair reads.

With 60 Vbeta and 13 Jbeta primers, the PCR was carried out. The authors' processing: Approximately 9.9 million of about 88 million unique TCR beta chains were shared, per a later count. TCRdb keeps only in-frame clones here, not all; method: immunoSEQ multiplex PCR. V, J and clone size derive from that table, while D and trimming were established from the DNA sequence. In the table there are over 140,000 clones, around four fifths of which are singletons. Remarks on this clone: What it binds is unknown.

Trimming took off 6 bases at V and 6 bases at J, with 11 bases between the two ends. CDR1 is MDHEN and CDR2 is SYDVKM in the germline V gene. CDR3 length: 12 residues. The V and J genes are TRBV28 and TRBJ1-2, with D tentatively TRBD1 (5 bases). Source material: PBMCs. The source is a man younger than 40 in good health and CMV-seropositive. This CDR3 is CASSATVDGYTF. The DNA of the CDR3 is TGTGCCAGCAGCGCGACAGTAGATGGCTACACCTTC.